This T cell receptor (beta chain) stems from a study of blood T cells in healthy people across ages. A second 7 to 11 cycle PCR used barcoded and J-beta primers. Each cDNA molecule carried a tag from a template-switch adaptor that contained 12 random nucleotides. MiXCR was run by TCRdb on the 5' RACE reads, yielding one entry per CDR3 protein. The data show about 780,000 distinct CDR3 sequences, about half seen once. Notes on this clonotype: Its antigen is unidentified.

CDR3 length: 13 residues. Overall study results and limits: Older individuals had lower TCR beta diversity per million T cells (the decline was roughly linear).

The sequencing sample was made of blood. The chain joins TRBV12-3 or TRBV12-4 to TRBJ2-7, with 7 bases that match TRBD1. The DNA matches TRBJ2-5 better at its end, which makes the J call doubtful. The source of this sequence is a man older than 75 in good health. The CDR3 DNA follows: TGTGCCAGCAGCCCCCAAGGGGGCGGGACCCAGTACTTC. It yields the protein CASSPQGGGTQYF.